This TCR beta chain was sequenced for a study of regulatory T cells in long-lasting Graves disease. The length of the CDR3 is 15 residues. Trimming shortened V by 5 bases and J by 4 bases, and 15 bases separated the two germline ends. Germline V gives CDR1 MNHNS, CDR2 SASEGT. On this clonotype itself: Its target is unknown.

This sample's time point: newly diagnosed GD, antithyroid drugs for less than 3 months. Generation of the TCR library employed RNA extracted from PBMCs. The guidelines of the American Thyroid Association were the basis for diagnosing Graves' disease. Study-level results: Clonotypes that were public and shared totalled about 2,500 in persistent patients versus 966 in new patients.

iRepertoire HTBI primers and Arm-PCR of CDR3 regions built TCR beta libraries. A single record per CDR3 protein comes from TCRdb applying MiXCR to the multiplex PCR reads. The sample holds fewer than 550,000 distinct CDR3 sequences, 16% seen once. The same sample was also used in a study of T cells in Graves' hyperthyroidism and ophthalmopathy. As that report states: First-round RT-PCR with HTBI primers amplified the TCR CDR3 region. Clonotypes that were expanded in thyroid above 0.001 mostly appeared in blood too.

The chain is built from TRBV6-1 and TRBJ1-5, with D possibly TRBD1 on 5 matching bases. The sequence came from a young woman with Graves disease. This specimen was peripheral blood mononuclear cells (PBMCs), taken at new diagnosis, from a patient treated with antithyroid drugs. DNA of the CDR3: TGTGCCAGCAGTCCCCAGGGTTTTGGGAATCAGCCCCAGCATTTT. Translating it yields CASSPQGFGNQPQHF.